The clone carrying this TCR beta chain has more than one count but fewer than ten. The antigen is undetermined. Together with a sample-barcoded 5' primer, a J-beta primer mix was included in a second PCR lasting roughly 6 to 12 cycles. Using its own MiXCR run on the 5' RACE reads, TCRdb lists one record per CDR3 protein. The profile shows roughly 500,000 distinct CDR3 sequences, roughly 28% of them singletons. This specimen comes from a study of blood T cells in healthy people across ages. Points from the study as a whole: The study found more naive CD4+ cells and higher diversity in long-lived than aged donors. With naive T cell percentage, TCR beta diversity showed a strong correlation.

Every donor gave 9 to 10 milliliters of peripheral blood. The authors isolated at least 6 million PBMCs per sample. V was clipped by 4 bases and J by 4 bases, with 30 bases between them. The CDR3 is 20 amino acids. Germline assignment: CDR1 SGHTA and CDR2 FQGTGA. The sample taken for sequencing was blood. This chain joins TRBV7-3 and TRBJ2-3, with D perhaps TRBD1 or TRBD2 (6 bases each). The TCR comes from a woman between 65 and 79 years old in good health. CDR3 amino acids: CASSSEAGTPGVPSADTQYF. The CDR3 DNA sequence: TGTGCCAGCAGCTCCGAAGCGGGTACGCCAGGGGTTCCTTCCGCAGATACGCAGTATTTT. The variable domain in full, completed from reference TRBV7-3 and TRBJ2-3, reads GAGVSQTPSNKVTEKGKYVELRCDPISGHTALYWYRQSLGQGPEFLIYFQGTGAADDSGLPNDRFFAVRPEGSVSTLKIQRTERGDSAVYLCASSSEAGTPGVPSADTQYFGPGTRLTVL.